This TCR beta chain was sequenced in a study of T cell clonality in common variable immunodeficiency. There are 15 residues in the CDR3. The germline V gene encodes CDR1 LNHDA and CDR2 SQIVND (reference sequence). Between the trimmed V and J ends, which lost 7 bases and 5 bases, there was a span of 18 bases. Method: immunoSEQ multiplex PCR; TCRdb's copy keeps in-frame clones and lacks some. This set yields some 52,000 clones and no singletons; the top ten hold roughly 3.4%. This clone occurred many times. The read stops 3 residues short of the end of the CDR3; the missing end is completed from the germline J gene.

The chain carries TRBV19 and TRBJ2-1; D perhaps matches TRBD2 (6 bases). The material sequenced was peripheral blood mononuclear cells. This clonotype was sampled from a person between 18 and 75 years old in good health. The CDR3 DNA, read in part, is TGTGCCAGTACAAGGGACTCCACCCCGAACAATGAG. The encoded protein is CASTRDSTPNNE. The whole CDR3 sequence is CASTRDSTPNNEQFF.